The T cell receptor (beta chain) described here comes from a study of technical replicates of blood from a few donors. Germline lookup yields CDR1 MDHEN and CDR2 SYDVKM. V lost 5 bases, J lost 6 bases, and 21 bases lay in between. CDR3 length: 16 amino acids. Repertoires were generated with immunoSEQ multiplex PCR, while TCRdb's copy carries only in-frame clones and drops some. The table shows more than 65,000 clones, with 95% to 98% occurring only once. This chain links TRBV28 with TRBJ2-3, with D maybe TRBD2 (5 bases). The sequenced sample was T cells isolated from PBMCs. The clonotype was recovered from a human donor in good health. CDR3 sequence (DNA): TGTGCCAGCAGTCCGCCTCTCGGGGTCGCGGTCGATACGCAGTATTTT. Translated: CASSPPLGVAVDTQYF.